The 22 T cell receptor beta chains below come from one sample, sequenced in a study of blood T cells in healthy people across ages. Together with a sample-barcoded 5' primer, a J-beta primer mix was included in a second PCR lasting about 6 to 12 cycles. TCRdb fed the 5' RACE reads into MiXCR, producing one record per CDR3 protein. This table has about 1.8 million distinct CDR3 sequences, roughly 52% appearing once. The material sequenced was blood. The receptor set was obtained from a woman between 35 and 50 years old in good health.

The chain links TRBV7-2 to TRBJ2-1, with 8 bases fitting TRBD2. This CDR3 has 17 amino acids. Trimming at V came to 5 bases and at J to 7 bases, leaving 16 bases not matched to a gene. Germline CDR1 is SGHTA and CDR2 is FQGNSA. The CDR3 region is CASSPSGRVAGRNEQFF. CDR3 sequence (DNA): TGTGCCAGCAGCCCTTCTGGGAGGGTAGCGGGGAGGAATGAGCAGTTCTTC.

The chain joins TRBV6-2 or TRBV6-3 to TRBJ2-7; D unclear. CDR1 is MNHEY, CDR2 SVGEGT, per germline. The CDR3 has 13 amino acids. V lost 7 bases to trimming and J lost 0 bases, with 10 bases between them. The CDR3 DNA reads TGTGCCAGCAACAAACGGCACTCCTACGAGCAGTACTTC. It yields the protein CASNKRHSYEQYF.

The chain carries TRBV12-3 or TRBV12-4 and TRBJ2-5; maybe TRBD1 (6 bases). The J call is in doubt because the DNA end fits TRBJ2-7 better. The CDR3 has 14 residues. The DNA for the CDR3 is TGTGCCAGCAGTTCTTTATCTGGGGGCGACGAGCAGTACTTC. It codes for CASSSLSGGDEQYF.

Concerning this clonotype: The junction departs from the called germline gene at one end, perhaps through a read error. The chain uses TRBV15 and TRBJ2-1; D possibly corresponds to TRBD1 (5 bases). Germline V gives CDR1 LNHNV, CDR2 YYDKDF (reference sequence). CDR3 length: 13 amino acids. The CDR3 is CAISRDLGAEQFF. CDR3 coding DNA: TGTGCCATCAGCAGAGATCTTGGGGCAGAGCAGTTCTTC.

This clonotype was observed a handful of times. The V gene is TRBV6-6, the J gene TRBJ2-7, with TRBD1 identical over 9 bases. Losses at the gene ends were 5 bases for V and 2 bases for J; bases not matched to a gene: 7. In germline, CDR1 is MNHNY, CDR2 SVGAGI (reference sequence). This CDR3 has 15 residues. The CDR3 coding sequence is TGTGCCAGCAGTACCGAGACAGGGGGTGCCTACGAGCAGTACTTC. It encodes CASSTETGGAYEQYF.

This clonotype showed up just a few times. V usage is TRBV5-1 and J usage is TRBJ2-2; 8 positions agree with TRBD1. V shed 4 bases and J 0 bases; nucleotides not matched to a gene: 5. The CDR3 sequence is 16 residues long. Germline V gives CDR1 SGHRS, CDR2 YFSETQ. CDR3 sequence reads: CASSTRTGSNTGELFF. The CDR3 DNA reads TGCGCCAGCAGCACCCGGACAGGGTCGAACACCGGGGAGCTGTTTTTT.

The chain combines TRBV9 with TRBJ2-7; D could derive from TRBD1 or TRBD2 (5 bases each). The end of the DNA aligns better with TRBJ2-5, so the J call may be wrong. Germline lookup yields CDR1 SGDLS and CDR2 YYNGEE. This CDR3 is 16 amino acids long. CDR3 nucleotide sequence: TGTGCCAGCAGCCCAGGAAGTTCGGGGACCAGGGAGACCCAGTACTTC. As protein: CASSPGSSGTRETQYF.

V gene TRBV12-3 or TRBV12-4 combines with J gene TRBJ2-7, with 8 nucleotides matching TRBD1. V shed 7 bases, J shed 7 bases, and the junction held 15 bases outside the gene matches. CDR3 length: 15 amino acids. CDR3: CASTTGTGFYNEQYF. CDR3 nucleotides: TGTGCCAGCACCACCGGGACAGGTTTCTACAATGAGCAGTACTTC.

The V call is TRBV20-1, the J call TRBJ2-3, with D tentatively TRBD2 (6 bases). The CDR3 covers 13 residues. V dropped 0 bases and J dropped 5 bases, with 9 bases sitting between them. CDR1 is DFQATT, CDR2 SNEGSKA, per germline (reference sequence). CDR3 DNA: TGCAGTGCTAGAGATAGCGGTCGAGATACGCAGTATTTT. Protein sequence: CSARDSGRDTQYF.

The CDR3 sequence: CSVGQVGTEAFF. The CDR3 nucleotides are TGCAGCGTCGGACAGGTTGGCACTGAAGCTTTCTTT. The chain carries TRBV29-1 and TRBJ1-1, with TRBD1 matching over 7 bases. Trimming cost V 6 bases and J 4 bases; bases outside gene matches: 5. Looked up from germline, CDR1 is SQVTM and CDR2 is ANQGSEA. The CDR3 runs 12 residues.

This clonotype was seen a handful of times. The chain recombines TRBV12-3 or TRBV12-4 with TRBJ1-4, with D unresolved. The CDR3 totals 14 residues. Trimming cost V 5 bases and J 8 bases, with 15 bases left between them. CDR3 DNA sequence: TGTGCCAGCAGTCTGGTAGGCCGGGAGGAAAAACTGTTTTTT. This translates into CASSLVGREEKLFF.

In this sample, this clonotype turned up many times. This chain uses TRBV28 with TRBJ2-5; TRBD2 matches 7 bases. Germline V gene lookup returns CDR1 MDHEN and CDR2 SYDVKM. The ends lost 5 bases at V and 5 bases at J; junction bases unmatched: 14. This CDR3 is built from 16 residues. CDR3 nucleotides: TGTGCCAGCAGTCTCTCCCGCGGGGGACTCGGGGAGACCCAGTACTTC. Amino acid sequence: CASSLSRGGLGETQYF. The whole variable domain, remainder taken from reference TRBV28 and TRBJ2-5, is DVKVTQSSRYLVKRTGEKVFLECVQDMDHENMFWYRQDPGLGLRLIYFSYDVKMKEKGDIPEGYSVSREKKERFSLILESASTNQTSMYLCASSLSRGGLGETQYFGPGTRLLVL.

This clonotype was seen more than once but under ten times. CDR3 coding DNA: TGTGCCAGCAGCTTAGAAGGCCTAATCAGGACAGATACGCAGTATTTT. It codes for CASSLEGLIRTDTQYF. V and J are TRBV7-8 and TRBJ2-3, with unresolved D. Germline V CDR1 and CDR2: SGHVS, FQNEAQ. V was clipped by 1 base and J by 3 bases, with 14 bases between them. The CDR3 loop spans 16 amino acids.

V usage is TRBV6-2 or TRBV6-3 and J usage is TRBJ2-4, with a possible D match to TRBD1 (7 bases). This CDR3 region has 13 residues. The ends were cut back, 5 bases at V and 12 bases at J, with 17 bases in the middle. Germline CDR1 and CDR2: MNHEY and SVGEGT. CDR3 loop: CASSDRQGGPQYF. CDR3 DNA: TGTGCCAGCAGTGATCGCCAGGGGGGACCTCAGTACTTC.

The chain has TRBV20-1 and TRBJ2-3, with D perhaps TRBD1 (6 bases). The germline CDR1 and CDR2 sequences are DFQATT and SNEGSKA (reference sequence). This CDR3 is 14 amino acids long. V shed 5 bases and J shed 8 bases, with 20 bases lying between them. This CDR3 is CSALVEGVVGTQYF. The CDR3, as DNA: TGCAGTGCTCTAGTAGAGGGGGTGGTGGGTACGCAGTATTTT.

The chain couples TRBV12-3 or TRBV12-4 to TRBJ1-5; 7 bases map to TRBD1. The CDR3 length is 15 residues. With 7 bases clipped from V and 5 bases from J, the junction kept 11 bases outside the gene matches. The CDR3 DNA reads as TGTGCCAGCACCTCACAGCAGGGGGTATATCAGCCCCAGCATTTT. This translates into CASTSQQGVYQPQHF.

This clonotype was counted a single time. The chain links TRBV4-1 to TRBJ2-5; 11 bases fit TRBD1. The J call may be incorrect, as the DNA end agrees better with TRBJ2-7. Germline V gives CDR1 MGHRA, CDR2 YSYEKL. The CDR3 length is 17 residues. CDR3 in DNA: TGCGCCAGCAGCCAAGGAACCGGACAGGGGGCAATAAACGAGCAGTACTTC. Encoded protein: CASSQGTGQGAINEQYF.

This clonotype was seen a few times. V gene TRBV10-3 combines with J gene TRBJ2-5; 9 bases agree with TRBD1. CDR1 and CDR2 (germline): ENHRY, SYGVKD. The V segment lost 4 bases and the J segment 5 bases; nucleotides outside the gene matches: 5. The CDR3 spans 14 residues. CDR3 amino acids: CAISASDRGETQYF. The CDR3 region has the DNA TGTGCCATCAGTGCGAGCGACAGGGGGGAGACCCAGTACTTC.

The rearrangement joins TRBV5-6 to TRBJ2-1; 9 positions agree with TRBD2. The CDR3 is 17 residues long. Germline CDR1 SGHDT, CDR2 YYEEEE. The V segment lost 0 bases and the J segment 8 bases; nucleotides outside the gene matches: 12. For the CDR3, the DNA is TGTGCCAGCAGCTTGGTTGGTAGCGGGGGCCACGGGGATGAGCAGTTCTTC. It codes for CASSLVGSGGHGDEQFF. Drawing the rest from reference TRBV5-6 and TRBJ2-1, the complete variable domain is DAGVTQSPTHLIKTRGQQVTLRCSPKSGHDTVSWYQQALGQGPQFIFQYYEEEERQRGNFPDRFSGHQFPNYSSELNVNALLLGDSALYLCASSLVGSGGHGDEQFFGPGTRLTVL.

The genes are TRBV12-3 or TRBV12-4 and TRBJ2-1; D tentatively fits TRBD1 or TRBD2 (5 bases each). Trimming left V 5 bases short and J 9 bases short, with 17 bases between. CDR3 size: 14 residues. CDR3 sequence reads: CASSVVPGPSEQFF. In DNA, the CDR3 is TGTGCCAGCAGTGTAGTCCCGGGGCCATCTGAGCAGTTCTTC.

This chain joins TRBV7-3 and TRBJ2-5, with 8 nucleotides matching TRBD1. The CDR3 is made up of 15 amino acids. Germline V lookup: CDR1 SGHTA, CDR2 FQGTGA. J lost 5 bases, V lost 2 bases, and 7 bases had no gene match. The CDR3 coding sequence is TGTGCCAGCAGCTTACAGGACAGGGTAGGGGAGACCCAGTACTTC. Translated, it gives CASSLQDRVGETQYF.

The chain uses TRBV5-5 and TRBJ1-2; the D gene is possibly TRBD1 (5 bases). V lost 0 bases and J lost 10, with 13 bases in between. The length of the CDR3 is 13 residues. In germline, CDR1 is SGHKS, CDR2 YYEKEE (reference sequence). This CDR3 is CASSLDGGNDYTF. CDR3 bases: TGTGCCAGCAGCTTGGACGGGGGGAATGACTACACCTTC.